Listed here is a single TCR beta chain. It was roughly 200 ng DNA, about 30,000 T cell genomes, that sorted-subset replicate PCRs used. Data came from immunoSEQ multiplex PCR; TCRdb stores just in-frame clones and leaves some out. The sample contains some 2 million clones, roughly 95% of which appear only once. This entry comes from a study of shared clonotypes between healthy human individuals. CDR3 size: 15 residues. The V end was cut by 3 bases, the J end by 2 bases, with 11 bases between. The germline V gene encodes CDR1 MNHNY and CDR2 SVGAGI (reference sequence). The receptor was isolated from a young man in good health. Sequenced: naive CD4+ T cells sorted from blood. Subset of the sample: CD45RA+ positively selected. The chain joins TRBV6-6 to TRBJ1-3; the D gene is possibly TRBD1 (6 bases). The CDR3 nucleotides are TGTGCCAGCAGTTATCGGGGGCAGGCTGGAAACACCATATATTTT. This encodes CASSYRGQAGNTIYF.